The present T cell receptor (beta chain) was sequenced within a study of OX40 agonist ivuxolimab in advanced cancers. Study details: Every 2 weeks, patients got intravenous ivuxolimab at one of six dose levels (0.01-10 mg/kg). Broader study findings: Still undetermined is the antigen specificity of the expanded peripheral T cells.

Only in-frame clones appear in the TCRdb table, and some are missing; sequencing was by immunoSEQ multiplex PCR. Of 55,000 to 60,000 clones in the sample, roughly 88% were seen once. Germline-derived CDR1 and CDR2 are MRHNA and SNTAGT. The CDR3 loop spans 13 amino acids. The V end was cut by 6 bases, the J end by 4 bases, with 12 bases between. Worth noting for this clone: Its antigen is still unknown.

Sequencing used CD4+ or CD8+ T cells sorted from blood, obtained in a trial of the OX40 agonist ivuxolimab. The origin of this receptor is an adult with an advanced solid tumor such as melanoma, head and neck, liver or kidney cancer. The chain employs TRBV6-4 and TRBJ2-5; a possible D gene is TRBD1 (6 bases). The CDR3 sequence is CASSRGLGETQYF. DNA for the CDR3: TGTGCCAGCAGCAGGGGATTGGGAGAGACCCAGTACTTC.